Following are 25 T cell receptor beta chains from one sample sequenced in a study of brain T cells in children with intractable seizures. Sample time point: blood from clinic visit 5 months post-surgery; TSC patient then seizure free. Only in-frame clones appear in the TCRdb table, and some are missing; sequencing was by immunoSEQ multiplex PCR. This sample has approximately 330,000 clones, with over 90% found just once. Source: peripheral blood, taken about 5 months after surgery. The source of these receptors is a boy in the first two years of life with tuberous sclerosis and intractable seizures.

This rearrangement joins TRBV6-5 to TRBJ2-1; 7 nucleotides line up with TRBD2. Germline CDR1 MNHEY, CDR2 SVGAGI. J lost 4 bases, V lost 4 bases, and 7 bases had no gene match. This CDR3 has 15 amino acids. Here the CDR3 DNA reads TGTGCCAGCAGTTTCAAAAGCGGGATTTACAATGAGCAGTTCTTC. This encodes CASSFKSGIYNEQFF.

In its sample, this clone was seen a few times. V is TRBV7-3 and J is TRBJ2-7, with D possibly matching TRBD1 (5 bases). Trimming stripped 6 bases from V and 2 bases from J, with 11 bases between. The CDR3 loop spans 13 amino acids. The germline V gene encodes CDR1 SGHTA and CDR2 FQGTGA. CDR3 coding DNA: TGTGCCAGCAGTCCGGACATTACCTACGAGCAGTACTTC. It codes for CASSPDITYEQYF.

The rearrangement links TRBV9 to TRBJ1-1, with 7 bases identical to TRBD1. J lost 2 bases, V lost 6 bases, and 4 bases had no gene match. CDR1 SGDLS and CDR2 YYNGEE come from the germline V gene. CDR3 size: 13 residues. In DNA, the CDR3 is TGTGCCAGCAACGGAGGGGGCAACACTGAAGCTTTCTTT. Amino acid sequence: CASNGGGNTEAFF.

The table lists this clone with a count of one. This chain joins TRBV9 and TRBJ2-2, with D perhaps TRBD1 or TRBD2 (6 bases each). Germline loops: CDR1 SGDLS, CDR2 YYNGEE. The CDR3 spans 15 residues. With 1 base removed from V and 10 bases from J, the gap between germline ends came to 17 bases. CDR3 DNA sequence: TGTGCCAGCAGCGTATATGGGGGGCTACGGGAGGAGCTGTTTTTT. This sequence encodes CASSVYGGLREELFF.

The CDR3 region is CASSLLGGSGNTIYF. The CDR3, as DNA: TGTGCCAGCAGCTTGTTAGGAGGCTCTGGAAACACCATATATTTT. V gene TRBV5-6 combines with J gene TRBJ1-3; D unclear. Deletions cut 1 base from V and 0 bases from J, with 8 bases between. CDR3 length: 15 residues. Germline V gives CDR1 SGHDT, CDR2 YYEEEE.

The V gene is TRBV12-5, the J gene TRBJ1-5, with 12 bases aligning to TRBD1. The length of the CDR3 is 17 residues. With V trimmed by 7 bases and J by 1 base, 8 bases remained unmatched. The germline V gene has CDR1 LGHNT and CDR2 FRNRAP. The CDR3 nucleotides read TGTGCTAGTGCCCCGGGACAGGGGGCGGGGAGCAATCAGCCCCAGCATTTT. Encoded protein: CASAPGQGAGSNQPQHF.

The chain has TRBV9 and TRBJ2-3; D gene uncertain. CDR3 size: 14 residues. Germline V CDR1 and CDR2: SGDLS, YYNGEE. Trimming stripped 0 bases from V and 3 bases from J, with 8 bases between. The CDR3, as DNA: TGTGCCAGCAGCGTAGGAGGTAGGACAGATACGCAGTATTTT. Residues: CASSVGGRTDTQYF.

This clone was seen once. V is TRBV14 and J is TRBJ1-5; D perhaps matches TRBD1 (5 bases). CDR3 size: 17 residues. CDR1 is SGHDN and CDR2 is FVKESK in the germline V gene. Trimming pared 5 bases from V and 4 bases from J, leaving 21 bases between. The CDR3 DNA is TGTGCCAGCAGCACTATGTTTAGGCAGGGTTGGAATCAGCCCCAGCATTTT. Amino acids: CASSTMFRQGWNQPQHF.

The CDR3 protein is CASSEVRAYEQYF. CDR3 coding DNA: TGTGCCAGCAGTGAAGTTAGGGCCTACGAGCAGTACTTC. The chain has TRBV2 and TRBJ2-7; D is ambiguous. The CDR3 has 13 residues. Germline CDR1 reads SNHLY; CDR2 reads FYNNEI. V was pared by 1 base and J by 2 bases, with 6 bases between.

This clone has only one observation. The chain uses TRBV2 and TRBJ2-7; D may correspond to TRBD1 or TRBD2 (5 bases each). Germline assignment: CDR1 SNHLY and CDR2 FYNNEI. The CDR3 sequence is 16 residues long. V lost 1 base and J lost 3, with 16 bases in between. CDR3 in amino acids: CASSEGVGTDHYEQYF. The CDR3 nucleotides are TGTGCCAGCAGTGAAGGGGTCGGGACGGACCACTACGAGCAGTACTTC.

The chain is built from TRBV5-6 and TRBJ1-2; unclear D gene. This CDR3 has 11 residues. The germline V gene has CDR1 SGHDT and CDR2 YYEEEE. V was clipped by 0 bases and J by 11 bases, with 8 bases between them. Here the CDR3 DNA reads TGTGCCAGCAGCTTGGGTCGGACGTACACCTTC. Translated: CASSLGRTYTF. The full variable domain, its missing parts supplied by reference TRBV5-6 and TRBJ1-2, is DAGVTQSPTHLIKTRGQQVTLRCSPKSGHDTVSWYQQALGQGPQFIFQYYEEEERQRGNFPDRFSGHQFPNYSSELNVNALLLGDSALYLCASSLGRTYTFGSGTRLTVV.

CDR3 sequence reads: CASSLIGGEDIQYF. In nucleotides, the CDR3 is TGTGCCAGCAGCTTAATTGGGGGAGAGGACATTCAGTACTTC. The rearrangement uses TRBV5-4 and TRBJ2-4; tentatively, D is TRBD1 or TRBD2 (5 bases each). The CDR3 extends over 14 amino acids. V was cut by 2 bases and J by 8 bases, with 14 bases left in between. Germline assignment: CDR1 SGHNT and CDR2 YYREEE (reference sequence).

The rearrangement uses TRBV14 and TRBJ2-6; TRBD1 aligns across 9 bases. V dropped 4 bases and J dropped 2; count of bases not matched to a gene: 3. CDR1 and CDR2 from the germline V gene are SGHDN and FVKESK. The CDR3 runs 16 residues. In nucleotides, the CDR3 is TGTGCCAGCAGCCCCGGACAGGGGACTGGGGCCAACGTCCTGACTTTC. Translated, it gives CASSPGQGTGANVLTF.

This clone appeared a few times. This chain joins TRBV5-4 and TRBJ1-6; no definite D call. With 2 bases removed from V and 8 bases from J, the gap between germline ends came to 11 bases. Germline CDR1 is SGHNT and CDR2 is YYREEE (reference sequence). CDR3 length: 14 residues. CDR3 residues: CASSFKGRDSPLHF. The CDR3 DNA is TGTGCCAGCAGCTTCAAGGGTAGGGATTCACCCCTCCACTTT.

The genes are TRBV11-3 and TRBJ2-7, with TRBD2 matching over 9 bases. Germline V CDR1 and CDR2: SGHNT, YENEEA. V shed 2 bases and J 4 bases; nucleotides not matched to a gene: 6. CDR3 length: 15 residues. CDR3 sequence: CASSLNSGSPYEQYF. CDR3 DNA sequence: TGTGCCAGCAGCTTAAATAGCGGGAGTCCGTACGAGCAGTACTTC.

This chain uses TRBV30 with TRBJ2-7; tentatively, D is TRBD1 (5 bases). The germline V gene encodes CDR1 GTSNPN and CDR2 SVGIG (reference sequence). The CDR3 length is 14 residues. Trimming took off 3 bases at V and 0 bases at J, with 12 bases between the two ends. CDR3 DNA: TGTGCCTGGAGCCGACAGACGGACTCCTACGAGCAGTACTTC. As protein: CAWSRQTDSYEQYF.

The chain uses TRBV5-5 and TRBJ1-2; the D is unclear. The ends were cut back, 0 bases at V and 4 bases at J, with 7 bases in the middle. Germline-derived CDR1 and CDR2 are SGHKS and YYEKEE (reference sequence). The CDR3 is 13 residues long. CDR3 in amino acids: CASSLGVSYGYTF. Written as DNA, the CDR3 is TGTGCCAGCAGCTTGGGAGTGTCCTATGGCTACACCTTC.

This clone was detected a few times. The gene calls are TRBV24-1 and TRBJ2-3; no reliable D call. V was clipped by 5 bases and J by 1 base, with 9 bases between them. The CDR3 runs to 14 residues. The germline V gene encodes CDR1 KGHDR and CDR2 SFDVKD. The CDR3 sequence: CATSGHIGTDTQYF. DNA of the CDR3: TGTGCCACCAGTGGGCATATAGGCACAGATACGCAGTATTTT.

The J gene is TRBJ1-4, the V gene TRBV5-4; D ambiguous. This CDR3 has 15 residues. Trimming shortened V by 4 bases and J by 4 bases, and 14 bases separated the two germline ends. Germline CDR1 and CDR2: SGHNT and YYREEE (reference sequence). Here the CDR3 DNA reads TGTGCCAGCAGCCCCGGGAGCGGGCATAATGAAAAACTGTTTTTT. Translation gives CASSPGSGHNEKLFF.

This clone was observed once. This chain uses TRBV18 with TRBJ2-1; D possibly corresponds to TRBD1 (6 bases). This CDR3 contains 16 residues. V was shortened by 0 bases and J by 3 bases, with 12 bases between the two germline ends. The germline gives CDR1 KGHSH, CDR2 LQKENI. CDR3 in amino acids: CASSPPSGESYNEQFF. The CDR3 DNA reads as TGTGCCAGCTCACCACCTTCAGGGGAGAGCTACAATGAGCAGTTCTTC.

DNA for the CDR3: TGTGCCAGCAGACATAGCGGGGGCTCCTACGAGCAGTACTTC. Translated: CASRHSGGSYEQYF. The chain recombines TRBV7-2 with TRBJ2-7, with TRBD2 matching over 9 bases. Per germline, CDR1 SGHTA and CDR2 FQGNSA. V dropped 6 bases and J dropped 0; count of bases not matched to a gene: 3. This CDR3 is 14 amino acids long. Drawing the rest from reference TRBV7-2 and TRBJ2-7, the complete variable domain is GAGVSQSPSNKVTEKGKDVELRCDPISGHTALYWYRQSLGQGLEFLIYFQGNSAPDKSGLPSDRFSAERTGGSVSTLTIQRTQQEDSAVYLCASRHSGGSYEQYFGPGTRLTVT.

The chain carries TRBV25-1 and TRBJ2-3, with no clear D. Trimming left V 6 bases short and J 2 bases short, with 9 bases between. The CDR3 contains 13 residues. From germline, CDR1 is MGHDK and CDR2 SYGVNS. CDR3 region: CASRLPNTDTQYF. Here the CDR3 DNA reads TGTGCCAGCAGACTACCCAACACAGATACGCAGTATTTT.

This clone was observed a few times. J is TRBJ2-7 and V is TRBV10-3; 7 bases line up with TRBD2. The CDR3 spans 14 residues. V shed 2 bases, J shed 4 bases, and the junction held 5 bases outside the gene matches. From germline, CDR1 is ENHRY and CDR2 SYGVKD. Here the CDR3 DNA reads TGTGCCATCAGTGAGGGGAGGGTAGGGTACGAGCAGTACTTC. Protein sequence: CAISEGRVGYEQYF.

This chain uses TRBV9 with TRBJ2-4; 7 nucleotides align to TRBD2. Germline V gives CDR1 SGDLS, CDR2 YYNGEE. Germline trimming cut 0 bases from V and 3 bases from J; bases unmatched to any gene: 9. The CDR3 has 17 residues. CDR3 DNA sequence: TGTGCCAGCAGCGTAGGGATCCAGGGAGGGGACAAAAACATTCAGTACTTC. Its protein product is CASSVGIQGGDKNIQYF.

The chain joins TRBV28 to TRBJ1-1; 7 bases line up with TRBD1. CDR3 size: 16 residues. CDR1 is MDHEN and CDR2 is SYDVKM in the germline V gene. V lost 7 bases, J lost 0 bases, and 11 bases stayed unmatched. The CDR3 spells CASNQDAGQLNTEAFF. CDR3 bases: TGTGCCAGCAACCAAGACGCGGGACAGCTGAACACTGAAGCTTTCTTT. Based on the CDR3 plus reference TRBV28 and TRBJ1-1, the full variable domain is DVKVTQSSRYLVKRTGEKVFLECVQDMDHENMFWYRQDPGLGLRLIYFSYDVKMKEKGDIPEGYSVSREKKERFSLILESASTNQTSMYLCASNQDAGQLNTEAFFGQGTRLTVV.